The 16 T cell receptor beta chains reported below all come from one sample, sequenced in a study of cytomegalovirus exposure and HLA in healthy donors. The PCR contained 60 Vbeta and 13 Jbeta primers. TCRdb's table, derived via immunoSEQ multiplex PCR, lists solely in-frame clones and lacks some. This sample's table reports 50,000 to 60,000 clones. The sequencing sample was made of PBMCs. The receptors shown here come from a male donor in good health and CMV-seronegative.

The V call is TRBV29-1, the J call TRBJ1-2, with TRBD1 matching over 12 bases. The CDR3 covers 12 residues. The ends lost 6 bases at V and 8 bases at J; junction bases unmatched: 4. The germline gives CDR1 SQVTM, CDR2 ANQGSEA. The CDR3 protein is CSVAGTGGGYTF. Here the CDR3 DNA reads TGCAGCGTCGCCGGGACAGGGGGCGGCTACACCTTC.

CDR3 in amino acids: CASSRAYEQYF. CDR3 DNA: TGTGCCAGCAGTCGCGCCTACGAGCAGTACTTC. V and J are TRBV28 and TRBJ2-7; D gene ambiguous. CDR1 is MDHEN, CDR2 SYDVKM, per germline. CDR3 length: 11 residues. Trimming took 5 bases from V and 2 from J, leaving 4 bases between them. Full variable domain (outside the CDR3, taken from reference TRBV28 and TRBJ2-7): DVKVTQSSRYLVKRTGEKVFLECVQDMDHENMFWYRQDPGLGLRLIYFSYDVKMKEKGDIPEGYSVSREKKERFSLILESASTNQTSMYLCASSRAYEQYFGPGTRLTVT.

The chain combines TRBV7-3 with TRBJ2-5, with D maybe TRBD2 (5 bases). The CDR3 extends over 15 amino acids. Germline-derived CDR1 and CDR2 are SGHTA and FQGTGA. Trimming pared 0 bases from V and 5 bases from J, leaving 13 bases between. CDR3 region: CASSLTGGTGETQYF. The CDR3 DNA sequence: TGTGCCAGCAGCTTAACGGGCGGAACGGGGGAGACCCAGTACTTC.

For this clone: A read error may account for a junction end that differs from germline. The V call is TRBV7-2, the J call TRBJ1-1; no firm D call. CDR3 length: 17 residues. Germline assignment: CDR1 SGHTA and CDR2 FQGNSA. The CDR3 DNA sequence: TGTGCCAGCAGCTTAGGAGGGTTTGGGCAAATGAACACTGAAGATTTCTTT. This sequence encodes CASSLGGFGQMNTEDFF.

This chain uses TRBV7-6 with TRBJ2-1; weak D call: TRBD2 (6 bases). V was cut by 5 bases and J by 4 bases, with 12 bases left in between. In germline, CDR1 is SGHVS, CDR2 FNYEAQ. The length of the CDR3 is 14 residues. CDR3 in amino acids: CASSPGLRYNEQFF. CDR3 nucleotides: TGTGCCAGCAGCCCGGGACTGAGATACAATGAGCAGTTCTTC. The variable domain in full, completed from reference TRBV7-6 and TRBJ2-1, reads GAGVSQSPRYKVTKRGQDVALRCDPISGHVSLYWYRQALGQGPEFLTYFNYEAQQDKSGLPNDRFSAERPEGSISTLTIQRTEQRDSAMYRCASSPGLRYNEQFFGPGTRLTVL.

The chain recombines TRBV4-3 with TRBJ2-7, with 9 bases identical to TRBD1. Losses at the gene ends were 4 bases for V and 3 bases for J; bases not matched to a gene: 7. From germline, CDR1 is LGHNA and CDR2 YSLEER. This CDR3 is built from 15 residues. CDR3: CASSRARDRVYEQYF. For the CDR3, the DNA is TGCGCCAGCAGCCGTGCTAGGGACAGGGTCTACGAGCAGTACTTC.

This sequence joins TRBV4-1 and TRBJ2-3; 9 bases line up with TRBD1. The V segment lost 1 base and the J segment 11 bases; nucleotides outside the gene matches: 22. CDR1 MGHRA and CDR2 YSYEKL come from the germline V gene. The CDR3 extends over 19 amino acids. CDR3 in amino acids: CASSQAQGAVVSTSGKQYF. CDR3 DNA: TGCGCCAGCAGCCAAGCACAGGGGGCGGTTGTTTCAACCTCGGGTAAGCAGTATTTT.

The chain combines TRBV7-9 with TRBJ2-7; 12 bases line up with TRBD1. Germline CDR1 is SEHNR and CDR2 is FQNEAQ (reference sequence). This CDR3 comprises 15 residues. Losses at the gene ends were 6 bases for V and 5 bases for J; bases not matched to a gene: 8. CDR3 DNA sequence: TGTGCCAGCAGTCGGGGGACAGGGGGCAAAAACGAGCAGTACTTC. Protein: CASSRGTGGKNEQYF.

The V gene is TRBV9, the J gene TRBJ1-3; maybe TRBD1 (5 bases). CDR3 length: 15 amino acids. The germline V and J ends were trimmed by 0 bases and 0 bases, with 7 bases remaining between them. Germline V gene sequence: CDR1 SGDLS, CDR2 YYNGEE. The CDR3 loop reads CASSVGQGSGNTIYF. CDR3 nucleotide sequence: TGTGCCAGCAGCGTAGGGCAGGGCTCTGGAAACACCATATATTTT.

The CDR3 loop reads CASSFKSGGYGYTF. The CDR3 DNA is TGTGCCAGCAGCTTTAAATCAGGGGGCTATGGCTACACCTTC. This rearrangement joins TRBV13 to TRBJ1-2, with 7 positions matching TRBD1. Germline V gives CDR1 PRHDT, CDR2 FYEKMQ (reference sequence). The length of the CDR3 is 14 residues. V dropped 3 bases and J dropped 4; count of bases not matched to a gene: 5.

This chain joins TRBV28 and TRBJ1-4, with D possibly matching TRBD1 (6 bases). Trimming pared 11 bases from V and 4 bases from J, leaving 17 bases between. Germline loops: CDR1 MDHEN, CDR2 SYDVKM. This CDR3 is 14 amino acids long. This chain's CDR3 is CASGGAFSNEKLFF. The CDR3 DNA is TGTGCCTCGGGGGGGGCGTTTAGTAATGAAAAACTGTTTTTT.

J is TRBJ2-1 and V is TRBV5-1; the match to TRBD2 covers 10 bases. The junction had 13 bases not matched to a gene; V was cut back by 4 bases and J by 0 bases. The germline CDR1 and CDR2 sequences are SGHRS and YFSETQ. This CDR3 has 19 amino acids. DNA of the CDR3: TGCGCCAGCAGCCCGGAGCGGGAGGGCCCCCGGAGCTCCTACAATGAGCAGTTCTTC. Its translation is CASSPEREGPRSSYNEQFF.

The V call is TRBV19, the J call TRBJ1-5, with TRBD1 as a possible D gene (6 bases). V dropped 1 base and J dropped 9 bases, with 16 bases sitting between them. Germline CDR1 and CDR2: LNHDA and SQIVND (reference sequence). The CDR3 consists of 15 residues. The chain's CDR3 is CASSIGAGAARPQHF. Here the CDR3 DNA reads TGTGCCAGTAGTATAGGCGCAGGGGCCGCAAGGCCCCAGCATTTT.

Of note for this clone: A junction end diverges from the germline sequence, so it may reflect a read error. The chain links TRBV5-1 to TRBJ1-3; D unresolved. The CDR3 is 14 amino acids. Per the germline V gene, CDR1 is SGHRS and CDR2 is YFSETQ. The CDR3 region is CASSGEVAGNNIYF. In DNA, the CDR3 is TGCGCCAGCAGTGGGGAGGTTGCTGGAAACAACATATATTTT.

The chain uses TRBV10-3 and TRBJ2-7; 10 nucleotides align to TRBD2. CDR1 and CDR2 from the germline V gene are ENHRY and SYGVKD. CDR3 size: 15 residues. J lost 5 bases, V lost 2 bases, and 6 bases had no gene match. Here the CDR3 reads CAISETTSGNDEQYF. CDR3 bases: TGTGCCATCAGTGAGACCACTAGCGGGAACGACGAGCAGTACTTC.

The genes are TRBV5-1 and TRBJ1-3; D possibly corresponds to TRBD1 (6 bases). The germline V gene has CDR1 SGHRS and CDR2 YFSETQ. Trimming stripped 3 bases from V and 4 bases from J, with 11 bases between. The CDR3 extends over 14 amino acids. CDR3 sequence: CASSSSGDGNTIYF. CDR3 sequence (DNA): TGCGCCAGCAGCTCGTCAGGGGACGGAAACACCATATATTTT.